This T cell receptor beta chain was captured by sequencing in a study of blood T cell repertoires in COVID-19. Study background: Samples taken during acute and convalescent COVID-19 were collected in the United States, Italy and Spain.

Trimming took off 5 bases at V and 7 bases at J, with 15 bases between the two ends. Germline values: CDR1 SGHAT, CDR2 FQNNGV. The CDR3 sequence is 13 residues long. This clone was seen only once. Original processing methods: Reference gene primer amplification gave nucleated cell count estimates. Measured with immunoSEQ multiplex PCR; TCRdb has only the in-frame clones, and not every one. The V and J calls and clone size are taken from that table; D and trimming were inferred from the DNA. Seen here are approximately 210,000 clones, about 76% observed once, and the top ten hold 8.5% to 10%. The sequencing sample was made of PBMCs or T cells enriched from blood (not recorded which). The clonotype was recovered from a woman aged 45-59 years with acute COVID-19. J is TRBJ2-7 and V is TRBV11-2, with a weak D call TRBD1 (7 bases). The CDR3 DNA sequence: TGTGCCAGCAGCCCCCGACAGGGACTGGAGCAGTACTTC. Residues: CASSPRQGLEQYF.